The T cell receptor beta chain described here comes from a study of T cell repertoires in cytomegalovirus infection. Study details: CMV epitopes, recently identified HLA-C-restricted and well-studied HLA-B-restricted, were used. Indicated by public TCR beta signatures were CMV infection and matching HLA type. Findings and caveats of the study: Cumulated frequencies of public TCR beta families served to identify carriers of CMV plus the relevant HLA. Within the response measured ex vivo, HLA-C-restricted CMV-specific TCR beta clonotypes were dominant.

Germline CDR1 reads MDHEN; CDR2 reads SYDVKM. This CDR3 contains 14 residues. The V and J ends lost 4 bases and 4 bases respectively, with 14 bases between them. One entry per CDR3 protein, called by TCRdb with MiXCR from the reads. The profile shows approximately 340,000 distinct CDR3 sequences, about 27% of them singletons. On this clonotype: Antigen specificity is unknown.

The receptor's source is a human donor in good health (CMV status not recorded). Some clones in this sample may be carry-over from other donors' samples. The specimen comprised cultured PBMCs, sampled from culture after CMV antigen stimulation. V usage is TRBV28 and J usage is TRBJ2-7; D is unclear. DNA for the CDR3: TGTGCCAGCAGTTCCCCCGATCTTGGTTACGAGCAGTACTTC. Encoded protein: CASSSPDLGYEQYF. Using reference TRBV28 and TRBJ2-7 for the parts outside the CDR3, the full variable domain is DVKVTQSSRYLVKRTGEKVFLECVQDMDHENMFWYRQDPGLGLRLIYFSYDVKMKEKGDIPEGYSVSREKKERFSLILESASTNQTSMYLCASSSPDLGYEQYFGPGTRLTVT.